Following are 9 T cell receptor beta chains from one sample sequenced in a study of shared clonotypes between healthy human individuals. Method: immunoSEQ multiplex PCR; TCRdb's copy keeps in-frame clones and lacks some. The repertoire has 500,000 or so clones, about 96% of them found once; the top ten carry about 0.068%. The sample taken for sequencing was naive CD4+ T cells sorted from blood. Stated subset: CD45RA+ positively selected. The source is a woman in her 30s in good health.

The chain uses TRBV6-5 and TRBJ2-1, with D possibly TRBD2 on 6 matching bases. Per the germline V gene, CDR1 is MNHEY and CDR2 is SVGAGI. The germline V and J ends were trimmed by 0 bases and 10 bases, with 13 bases remaining between them. CDR3 length equals 14 residues. In DNA, the CDR3 is TGTGCCAGCAGTTACTCGGGGCGGGGAAGGGAGCAGTTCTTC. Translated: CASSYSGRGREQFF.

This sequence joins TRBV5-4 and TRBJ2-1, with TRBD2 identical over 15 bases. Germline V CDR1 and CDR2: SGHNT, YYREEE (reference sequence). CDR3 size: 18 residues. Trimming took 3 bases from V and 1 from J; bases not matched to a gene: 5. The CDR3 DNA follows: TGTGCCAGCAGCTCCGGACTAGCGGGAGGGCCTTCCTACAATGAGCAGTTCTTC. Translating it yields CASSSGLAGGPSYNEQFF.

The V and J genes are TRBV5-1 and TRBJ2-7; D may correspond to TRBD1 or TRBD2 (5 bases each). Germline loops: CDR1 SGHRS, CDR2 YFSETQ. The CDR3 length is 15 residues. V was trimmed by 3 bases and J by 2 bases, leaving 15 bases between them. The CDR3: CASSSADITPYEQYF. In DNA form, the CDR3 reads TGCGCCAGCAGCTCAGCGGACATCACTCCCTACGAGCAGTACTTC. The whole variable domain, filled in from reference TRBV5-1 and TRBJ2-7, reads KAGVTQTPRYLIKTRGQQVTLSCSPISGHRSVSWYQQTPGQGLQFLFEYFSETQRNKGNFPGRFSGRQFSNSRSEMNVSTLELGDSALYLCASSSADITPYEQYFGPGTRLTVT.

In nucleotides, the CDR3 is TGTGCCAGCAGTCCCAAACTGAGCAATCAGCCCCAGCATTTT. It translates to CASSPKLSNQPQHF. This chain connects TRBV28 to TRBJ1-5; D gene ambiguous. CDR1 MDHEN and CDR2 SYDVKM come from the germline V gene. The V end lost 5 bases, the J end lost 1 base, and 9 bases lay between the germline ends. The CDR3 is 14 residues long.

For the CDR3, the DNA is TGTGCCAGCAGCTTTGCTAAGTATTCGTTCTTC. Residues: CASSFAKYSFF. V usage is TRBV7-2 and J usage is TRBJ2-1; D gene uncertain. Germline V gives CDR1 SGHTA, CDR2 FQGNSA. The CDR3 covers 11 residues. V was trimmed by 3 bases and J by 15 bases, leaving 12 bases between them.

The chain uses TRBV28 and TRBJ2-7, with D perhaps given as TRBD1 or TRBD2 (5 bases each). Germline CDR1 and CDR2: MDHEN and SYDVKM. V gave up 4 bases and J gave up 6 bases, with 19 bases separating them. CDR3 size: 15 residues. The CDR3: CASSSRDARILEQYF. CDR3 coding DNA: TGTGCCAGCAGTTCCCGGGACGCCCGAATACTCGAGCAGTACTTC.

The chain couples TRBV4-2 to TRBJ2-7; either TRBD1 or TRBD2 may supply D (5 bases each). Looked up from germline, CDR1 is LGHNA and CDR2 is YNFKEQ. This CDR3 has 16 amino acids. The V gene lost 4 bases and the J gene lost 7 bases, with 23 bases spanning the gap. In DNA form, the CDR3 reads TGTGCCAGCAGCCGACTCCCTCGGGACGGCAAAATAGAGCAGTACTTC. Protein product: CASSRLPRDGKIEQYF.

This clone has a single count. V usage is TRBV5-4 and J usage is TRBJ1-1; weak D call: TRBD1 (5 bases). This CDR3 has 14 residues. Per the germline V gene, CDR1 is SGHNT and CDR2 is YYREEE (reference sequence). Trimming cost V 4 bases and J 2 bases, with 12 bases left between them. CDR3 region: CASSQGRGNTEAFF. The CDR3 region has the DNA TGTGCCAGCAGCCAGGGACGGGGTAACACTGAAGCTTTCTTT. The full variable domain, completed using reference TRBV5-4 and TRBJ1-1, is ETGVTQSPTHLIKTRGQQVTLRCSSQSGHNTVSWYQQALGQGPQFIFQYYREEENGRGNFPPRFSGLQFPNYSSELNVNALELDDSALYLCASSQGRGNTEAFFGQGTRLTVV.

The chain combines TRBV5-1 with TRBJ2-5, with TRBD1 identical over 8 bases. This CDR3 is 16 amino acids long. V shed 0 bases, J shed 5 bases, and the junction held 9 bases outside the gene matches. CDR1 SGHRS and CDR2 YFSETQ come from the germline V gene. As DNA, the CDR3 is TGCGCCAGCAGCTTGGGACCCTCAGGGGGCTGGGAGACCCAGTACTTC. Translating it yields CASSLGPSGGWETQYF.